This T cell receptor (beta chain) was observed in a study of OX40 agonist ivuxolimab in advanced cancers. Study at large: Patients received intravenous ivuxolimab every 2 weeks at 0.01 to 10 mg/kg.

Findings and limits, study-wide: CD8+ T cells showed, on average, more clonal expansion than CD4+ cells. Blood T cells, both CD4+ and CD8+, expanded clonally by week 6 at 0.1 to 3.0 mg/kg.

Note on this clone: Its antigen is as yet unknown.

The data were produced by immunoSEQ multiplex PCR, yet TCRdb's version contains in-frame clones alone and is incomplete. Of some 80,000 clones listed, roughly 92% are singletons. Germline CDR1 is SEHNR and CDR2 is FQNEAQ (reference sequence). This CDR3 region has 16 residues. Trimming removed 8 bases from V and 4 bases from J; junction bases left unmatched: 13. The sequence was obtained from an adult with an advanced solid tumor such as melanoma, head and neck, liver or kidney cancer. The sequencing used CD4+ or CD8+ T cells sorted from blood, collected in a trial of the OX40 agonist ivuxolimab. V and J are TRBV7-9 and TRBJ2-3, with 9 bases lining up with TRBD2. CDR3: CASPQELAGISDTQYF. CDR3 nucleotides: TGTGCCAGCCCCCAAGAGCTAGCGGGGATTTCAGATACGCAGTATTTT.